The 3 T cell receptor beta chains reported below all come from one sample, sequenced in a study of early T cells in non-severe SARS-CoV-2 infection. MiXCR was run by TCRdb on the 5' RACE reads, yielding one entry per CDR3 protein. The profile shows about 60,000 distinct CDR3 sequences, about 5.6% of them singletons. The source material was whole blood. Receptors originate from an adult who was a healthcare worker with PCR-confirmed SARS-CoV-2 infection or an uninfected control (not recorded which).

This clonotype was recorded at least ten times. The V and J genes are TRBV2 and TRBJ1-6; unclear D gene. Germline lookup yields CDR1 SNHLY and CDR2 FYNNEI. The ends were cut back, 4 bases at V and 9 bases at J, with 4 bases in the middle. This CDR3 is built from 11 residues. The CDR3 DNA reads TGTGCCAGCAGTGGCCGTTCACCCCTCCACTTT. Encoded protein: CASSGRSPLHF.

The sample holds a few counts of this clonotype. This sequence joins TRBV3-1 and TRBJ2-7, with 11 bases lining up with TRBD1. From germline, CDR1 is LGHDT and CDR2 YNNKEL (reference sequence). After removal of 0 bases from V and 4 bases from J, the junction contained 5 bases not matched to a gene. This CDR3 has 16 amino acids. Here the CDR3 DNA reads TGTGCCAGCAGCCAAGATCCAGGGACAGGGGGTTACGAGCAGTACTTC. Translated, it gives CASSQDPGTGGYEQYF.

This clonotype was counted a few times. The rearrangement joins TRBV19 to TRBJ2-1, with D perhaps TRBD1 or TRBD2 (6 bases each). This CDR3 comprises 15 residues. Trimming took 6 bases from V and 7 from J, leaving 19 bases between them. The germline V gene encodes CDR1 LNHDA and CDR2 SQIVND (reference sequence). The CDR3 spells CASRSPGGATNEQFF. The CDR3 DNA follows: TGTGCCAGTAGATCCCCCGGGGGCGCGACGAATGAGCAGTTCTTC. Full variable domain (outside the CDR3, taken from reference TRBV19 and TRBJ2-1): DGGITQSPKYLFRKEGQNVTLSCEQNLNHDAMYWYRQDPGQGLRLIYYSQIVNDFQKGDIAEGYSVSREKKESFPLTVTSAQKNPTAFYLCASRSPGGATNEQFFGPGTRLTVL.